The T cell receptor (beta chain) under discussion was sequenced for a study of blood T cell repertoires in COVID-19. Data came from immunoSEQ multiplex PCR; TCRdb stores just in-frame clones and leaves some out. The data contain more than 200,000 clones, less than 90% of them seen just once; the ten biggest clones take up roughly 1.8%. CDR1 and CDR2 from the germline V gene are MNHEY and SMNVEV (reference sequence). The CDR3 runs 15 residues. Trimming took 6 bases from V and 1 from J, leaving 16 bases between them. The sequenced sample consisted of peripheral blood. This chain connects TRBV27 to TRBJ2-7, with a weak D call TRBD1 (5 bases). The receptor was isolated from a young man with active or convalescent COVID-19. The CDR3 DNA reads TGTGCCAGCAGGACGTTATGGGGCGAGTCCTACGAGCAGTACTTC. Its protein is CASRTLWGESYEQYF.